A single sample gave rise to the 14 T cell receptor beta chains below, sequenced in a study of human T cells and chemical hapten exposure. The time point is: patch test 1, 2 weeks after DPC sensitization. As for treatment: therapeutic diphenylcyclopropenone sensitization with weekly scalp DPC. TCRdb itself ran the RACE reads through MiXCR, one entry per CDR3 protein. The repertoire consists of tens of thousands of distinct CDR3 sequences, with roughly 7.6% occurring once and the leading ten covering roughly 1.6%. This specimen was whole blood, taken in connection with sensitization to the hapten diphenylcyclopropenone (DPC). The receptors stem from a woman aged 25 to 39 with alopecia areata. Some clones in this sample may be carry-over from other donors' samples.

This clonotype was recorded a few times. The chain links TRBV5-1 to TRBJ1-1; 11 bases are a match to TRBD1. Trimming removed 4 bases from V and 4 bases from J; junction bases left unmatched: 9. The CDR3 contains 16 residues. Germline CDR1 and CDR2: SGHRS and YFSETQ. The CDR3 is CASSSGDRGWATEAFF. The CDR3, as DNA: TGCGCCAGCAGCAGCGGGGACAGGGGGTGGGCCACTGAAGCTTTCTTT.

This clonotype was found a few times. V is TRBV5-5 and J is TRBJ1-5; D possibly corresponds to TRBD1 (6 bases). V was pared by 0 bases and J by 2 bases, with 15 bases between. Germline lookup yields CDR1 SGHKS and CDR2 YYEKEE (reference sequence). The CDR3 covers 17 residues. This chain's CDR3 is CASSLVGTPRGNQPQHF. The CDR3 nucleotides read TGTGCCAGCAGCTTGGTCGGGACACCGCGAGGCAATCAGCCCCAGCATTTT. The variable domain in full, completed from reference TRBV5-5 and TRBJ1-5, reads DAGVTQSPTHLIKTRGQQVTLRCSPISGHKSVSWYQQVLGQGPQFIFQYYEKEERGRGNFPDRFSARQFPNYSSELNVNALLLGDSALYLCASSLVGTPRGNQPQHFGDGTRLSIL.

This clonotype was seen ten or more times. The chain combines TRBV12-3 or TRBV12-4 with TRBJ1-1; D remains unclear. This CDR3 contains 12 residues. Trimming removed 6 bases from V and 0 bases from J, with 5 bases in between. CDR3 DNA sequence: TGTGCCAGCAGAGACATGAACACTGAAGCTTTCTTT. It is translated as CASRDMNTEAFF.

This clonotype appeared many times. The rearrangement joins TRBV2 to TRBJ2-2; the D is unclear. V was clipped by 5 bases and J by 7 bases, with 8 bases between them. The CDR3 totals 12 residues. The V gene's germline CDR1 is SNHLY and CDR2 FYNNEI. CDR3 region: CASSFYIGELFF. CDR3 coding DNA: TGTGCCAGCAGTTTTTATATCGGGGAGCTGTTTTTT. The full variable domain, rest sourced from reference TRBV2 and TRBJ2-2, is EPEVTQTPSHQVTQMGQEVILRCVPISNHLYFYWYRQILGQKVEFLVSFYNNEISEKSEIFDDQFSVERPDGSNFTLKIRSTKLEDSAMYFCASSFYIGELFFGEGSRLTVL.

Many counts were recorded for this clonotype. The chain has TRBV7-2 and TRBJ2-6; D is unclear. The CDR3 sequence is 13 residues long. Germline V gene data show CDR1 as SGHTA and CDR2 as FQGNSA. The V end lost 0 bases, the J end lost 3 bases, and 0 bases lay between the germline ends. CDR3 in amino acids: CASSLAGANVLTF. CDR3 bases: TGTGCCAGCAGCTTAGCTGGGGCCAACGTCCTGACTTTC.

The table lists this clonotype with many counts. This chain links TRBV6-5 with TRBJ1-2; TRBD1 might be the D (6 bases). Per germline, CDR1 MNHEY and CDR2 SVGAGI. The CDR3 has 17 residues. Trimming removed 6 bases at V and 4 bases at J, with 24 bases between. This CDR3 reads CASSREEGGAHSYGYTF. CDR3 nucleotides: TGTGCCAGCAGCCGGGAGGAGGGGGGCGCCCACAGCTATGGCTACACCTTC.

This clonotype was detected only a few times. The chain recombines TRBV5-1 with TRBJ2-7, with 7 bases matching TRBD1. Germline V gene lookup returns CDR1 SGHRS and CDR2 YFSETQ. V shed 0 bases, J shed 2 bases, and the junction held 8 bases outside the gene matches. The CDR3 is made up of 16 amino acids. The CDR3 bases are TGCGCCAGCAGCTTGGGTGGGACAGCATGGGCCTACGAGCAGTACTTC. As protein: CASSLGGTAWAYEQYF. Full variable domain (rest looked up from reference TRBV5-1 and TRBJ2-7): KAGVTQTPRYLIKTRGQQVTLSCSPISGHRSVSWYQQTPGQGLQFLFEYFSETQRNKGNFPGRFSGRQFSNSRSEMNVSTLELGDSALYLCASSLGGTAWAYEQYFGPGTRLTVT.

The V call is TRBV18, the J call TRBJ2-1; TRBD1 matches 8 bases. The CDR3 length is 16 residues. After removal of 4 bases from V and 0 bases from J, the junction contained 5 bases not matched to a gene. CDR1 and CDR2 from the germline V gene are KGHSH and LQKENI. As DNA, the CDR3 is TGTGCCAGCTCACGTTGGACAGGGCCCTCCTACAATGAGCAGTTCTTC. This codes for CASSRWTGPSYNEQFF.

This clonotype was picked up many times. The chain couples TRBV20-1 to TRBJ1-1; TRBD1 might be the D (6 bases). The CDR3 runs 14 residues. Germline V gene data show CDR1 as DFQATT and CDR2 as SNEGSKA (reference sequence). V was cut by 5 bases and J by 0 bases, with 13 bases left in between. CDR3 residues: CSAPRQALNTEAFF. Written as DNA, the CDR3 is TGCAGTGCTCCACGACAGGCCCTGAACACTGAAGCTTTCTTT.

This chain uses TRBV7-8 with TRBJ1-1, with a weak D call TRBD1 (6 bases). The CDR3 consists of 14 residues. Germline V gene sequence: CDR1 SGHVS, CDR2 FQNEAQ. V was cut by 5 bases and J by 0 bases, with 10 bases left in between. The CDR3 loop reads CASSPGQLNTEAFF. The CDR3 DNA reads as TGTGCCAGCAGCCCCGGACAGTTGAACACTGAAGCTTTCTTT.

This clonotype came up many times. The rearrangement links TRBV5-4 to TRBJ1-1, with D perhaps matching TRBD1 (6 bases). Deletions cut 4 bases from V and 2 bases from J, with 12 bases between. In germline, CDR1 is SGHNT, CDR2 YYREEE (reference sequence). The CDR3 extends over 14 amino acids. The CDR3, as DNA: TGTGCCAGCAGCCCACAGGGTCGCAACACTGAAGCTTTCTTT. It is translated as CASSPQGRNTEAFF.

This clonotype has more than one count but fewer than ten. The chain employs TRBV5-4 and TRBJ2-2; 9 nucleotides align to TRBD2. The CDR3 runs 16 residues. Germline V gives CDR1 SGHNT, CDR2 YYREEE (reference sequence). V lost 0 bases to trimming and J lost 10 bases; unmatched junction nucleotides: 10. CDR3 amino acids: CASSLGSLRGGEELFF. The CDR3, as DNA: TGTGCCAGCAGCTTGGGAAGTTTGCGGGGGGGCGAGGAGCTGTTTTTT.

This clonotype was detected only a few times. The J gene is TRBJ2-1, the V gene TRBV27; 7 bases are shared with TRBD2. Germline V gene sequence: CDR1 MNHEY, CDR2 SMNVEV (reference sequence). V shed 5 bases, J shed 5 bases, and the junction held 6 bases outside the gene matches. This CDR3 contains 14 residues. CDR3 region: CASSTGTTNNEQFF. In DNA, the CDR3 is TGTGCCAGCAGTACCGGGACTACTAACAATGAGCAGTTCTTC.

The CDR3 protein is CASSQASGRGGYTF. CDR3 coding DNA: TGTGCCAGCAGCCAAGCGTCAGGGCGGGGAGGCTACACCTTC. The V gene is TRBV14, the J gene TRBJ1-2; D is perhaps TRBD1 (5 bases). This CDR3 is 14 amino acids long. The germline V and J ends were trimmed by 1 base and 8 bases, with 14 bases remaining between them. CDR1 and CDR2 from the germline V gene are SGHDN and FVKESK. Full variable domain (remainder filled in from reference TRBV14 and TRBJ1-2): EAGVTQFPSHSVIEKGQTVTLRCDPISGHDNLYWYRRVMGKEIKFLLHFVKESKQDESGMPNNRFLAERTGGTYSTLKVQPAELEDSGVYFCASSQASGRGGYTFGSGTRLTVV.